The present entry profiles one T cell receptor (beta chain) with its context. The antigen is unknown. The sample originates from a study of shared clonotypes between healthy human individuals. The V and J ends lost 5 bases and 0 bases, in that order; junction bases with no gene match: 5. Germline V lookup: CDR1 SGHNT, CDR2 YYREEE (reference sequence). The CDR3 length is 16 residues. Only Caucasian adults living in Nashville, Tennessee served as donors. CD4+ cells underwent separation, giving CD45RA+ naive and CD45RA-negative memory subsets. General observations from the study: Naive CD4 clonotypes were shared across several donors at roughly 4.6%. Represented diversity, genetic and exposure-history alike, was limited by few donors.

Method: immunoSEQ multiplex PCR; TCRdb's copy keeps in-frame clones and lacks some. The profile shows 2 million to 2.5 million clones, more than 85% of them singletons. The chain combines TRBV5-4 with TRBJ2-6, with 7 bases identical to TRBD1. Sequencing input: naive CD4+ T cells from PBMCs. Regarding subset: CD45RA+ positively selected. The clonotype was recovered from a man between 18 and 35 years old in good health. Some clones in this sample may be carry-over from other donors' samples. DNA for the CDR3: TGTGCCAGCAGGCAAACAGGGGCCTCTGGGGCCAACGTCCTGACTTTC. Its translation is CASRQTGASGANVLTF.